One sample yielded the 9 T cell receptor beta chains listed below, sequenced in a study of T cell responses to AZD1222 COVID-19 vaccine. TCRdb keeps only in-frame clones here, not all; method: immunoSEQ multiplex PCR. The data contain 85,000 to 90,000 clones, 91% of them singletons. Material: peripheral blood, obtained on day 0 of MenACWY control vaccination. These receptors originate from an adult in good health.

J is TRBJ1-1 and V is TRBV18; perhaps TRBD1 as D (6 bases). The germline CDR1 and CDR2 sequences are KGHSH and LQKENI. The CDR3 loop spans 13 amino acids. The V and J ends lost 2 bases and 6 bases respectively, with 10 bases between them. CDR3 loop: CASSPAGVPEAFF. CDR3 bases: TGTGCCAGCTCACCAGCAGGGGTCCCTGAAGCTTTCTTT.

The chain recombines TRBV4-3 with TRBJ2-1, with 8 positions matching TRBD1. Per germline, CDR1 LGHNA and CDR2 YSLEER. Trimming cost V 3 bases and J 8 bases; bases outside gene matches: 3. The CDR3 consists of 13 residues. The CDR3 here is CASSHETGDEQFF. DNA of the CDR3: TGCGCCAGCAGCCACGAGACAGGGGATGAGCAGTTCTTC.

This clone was counted once. The V gene is TRBV28, the J gene TRBJ2-7; 11 nucleotides align to TRBD2. Germline V gene data show CDR1 as MDHEN and CDR2 as SYDVKM. The CDR3 spans 15 residues. Unmatched junction bases numbered 4, after V lost 3 bases and J lost 3 bases. This CDR3 is CASSLTGLADYEQYF. In DNA, the CDR3 is TGTGCCAGCAGTTTGACGGGACTAGCGGACTACGAGCAGTACTTC.

For the CDR3, the DNA is TGTGCCAGCAGCGTATGGCAGACTAATGAAAAACTGTTTTTT. Translating it yields CASSVWQTNEKLFF. The genes are TRBV9 and TRBJ1-4, with D unresolved. The CDR3 covers 14 residues. V was clipped by 1 base and J by 2 bases, with 6 bases between them. Germline V CDR1 and CDR2: SGDLS, YYNGEE.

The V gene is TRBV7-8, the J gene TRBJ1-6; D is undetermined. V was trimmed by 1 base and J by 9 bases, leaving 10 bases between them. CDR3 size: 14 residues. Germline-derived CDR1 and CDR2 are SGHVS and FQNEAQ. The CDR3 sequence is CASSLGLEGSPLHF. The CDR3 DNA sequence: TGTGCCAGCAGCTTAGGGCTAGAGGGTTCACCCCTCCACTTT. Based on the CDR3 plus reference TRBV7-8 and TRBJ1-6, the full variable domain is GAGVSQSPRYKVAKRGQDVALRCDPISGHVSLFWYQQALGQGPEFLTYFQNEAQLDKSGLPSDRFFAERPEGSVSTLKIQRTQQEDSAVYLCASSLGLEGSPLHFGNGTRLTVT.

The rearrangement links TRBV19 to TRBJ1-2; no definite D call. The ends were cut back, 7 bases at V and 4 bases at J, with 7 bases in the middle. The CDR3 has 11 residues. CDR1 is LNHDA, CDR2 SQIVND, per germline (reference sequence). The CDR3 region has the DNA TGTGCCAGTAAACACAGCTATGGCTACACCTTC. Translation: CASKHSYGYTF.

The CDR3 here is CASSLNAGAYEQYF. The CDR3 DNA reads TGTGCCAGCAGCTTAAACGCGGGGGCCTACGAGCAGTACTTC. The chain recombines TRBV11-2 with TRBJ2-7; 7 bases agree with TRBD2. Trimming at V came to 2 bases and at J to 2 bases, leaving 3 bases not matched to a gene. The germline V gene encodes CDR1 SGHAT and CDR2 FQNNGV. This CDR3 is 14 amino acids long.

This chain joins TRBV24-1 and TRBJ2-3; TRBD2 is a possible D gene (6 bases). CDR1 is KGHDR and CDR2 is SFDVKD in the germline V gene. V lost 4 bases and J 0 bases, leaving 10 bases between the germline ends. CDR3 size: 15 residues. In DNA form, the CDR3 reads TGTGCCACCAGTGAACGACGGGGGAGCACAGATACGCAGTATTTT. Its protein product is CATSERRGSTDTQYF.

The DNA of the CDR3 is TGTGCCAGCAGCTGGACAGGGACTAATGAAAAACTGTTTTTT. Amino acid sequence: CASSWTGTNEKLFF. The V and J genes are TRBV7-9 and TRBJ1-4; 8 positions match TRBD1. The CDR3 loop spans 14 amino acids. Germline values: CDR1 SEHNR, CDR2 FQNEAQ (reference sequence). V trimming: 4 bases; J trimming: 2 bases; junction bases outside the gene matches: 0.